Each of the 15 T cell receptor beta chains below was sequenced from the same sample in a study of blood T cells in healthy people across ages. It was with a sample-barcoded 5' primer and a J-beta primer mix that a second PCR of about 6 to 12 cycles was run. TCRdb fed the 5' RACE reads into MiXCR, producing one record per CDR3 protein. The profile shows roughly 640,000 distinct CDR3 sequences, under 30% of them singletons. Material: blood. Receptor source: an elderly woman in good health.

About this clonotype: At one end the junction does not follow the germline gene, possibly because of a read error. The chain is built from TRBV30 and TRBJ2-1; D ambiguous. The CDR3 loop spans 11 amino acids. The germline gives CDR1 GTSNPN, CDR2 SVGIG (reference sequence). This chain's CDR3 is CAWRSGEKEFF. The DNA of the CDR3 is TGTGCCTGGAGATCGGGCGAGAAGGAGTTCTTT.

This clonotype was seen only a few times. This sequence joins TRBV12-3 or TRBV12-4 and TRBJ1-4; a weak D match, TRBD1 (5 bases). Between the trimmed V and J ends, which lost 1 base and 4 bases, there was a span of 10 bases. CDR3 length: 15 residues. The CDR3 DNA sequence: TGTGCCAGCAGTTTAGGTGGGGGAATTAATGAAAAACTGTTTTTT. Translation gives CASSLGGGINEKLFF.

V and J are TRBV29-1 and TRBJ2-5; D gene ambiguous. Between the trimmed V and J ends, which lost 5 bases and 5 bases, there was a span of 12 bases. Germline CDR1 is SQVTM and CDR2 is ANQGSEA. This CDR3 region has 12 residues. Written as DNA, the CDR3 is TGCAGCGTTCATCTGGCGAGCGAGACCCAGTACTTC. As protein: CSVHLASETQYF.

This clonotype was seen ten or more times. V gene TRBV20-1 combines with J gene TRBJ2-5; no reliable D call. Between the trimmed V and J ends, which lost 0 bases and 7 bases, there was a span of 15 bases. The CDR3 totals 14 residues. The germline gives CDR1 DFQATT, CDR2 SNEGSKA (reference sequence). CDR3 DNA: TGCAGTGCTAGAGATCCCGTCAGCGCCGGGACCCAGTACTTC. Translating it yields CSARDPVSAGTQYF.

This clonotype appeared many times. The J gene is TRBJ2-3, the V gene TRBV6-6; D is perhaps TRBD1 or TRBD2 (6 bases each). The CDR3 runs to 14 residues. Trimming took 6 bases from V and 5 from J, leaving 15 bases between them. CDR1 is MNHNY, CDR2 SVGAGI, per germline (reference sequence). The DNA for the CDR3 is TGTGCCAGCAGCCCGGGGGCAAGCGGAGATACGCAGTATTTT. This codes for CASSPGASGDTQYF.

This rearrangement joins TRBV6-6 to TRBJ1-3; D ambiguous. V was clipped by 7 bases and J by 4 bases, with 11 bases between them. The germline V gene has CDR1 MNHNY and CDR2 SVGAGI (reference sequence). The CDR3 has 13 amino acids. Here the CDR3 DNA reads TGTGCCAGCACCTCCAGTCGGGGAAACACCATATATTTT. It codes for CASTSSRGNTIYF.

This chain joins TRBV5-1 and TRBJ1-4; D call uncertain. The CDR3 extends over 17 amino acids. The ends were cut back, 3 bases at V and 4 bases at J, with 19 bases in the middle. Looked up from germline, CDR1 is SGHRS and CDR2 is YFSETQ. The CDR3 is CASSSSLVGGLNEKLFF. As DNA, the CDR3 is TGCGCCAGCAGCTCCTCGCTCGTAGGAGGCCTTAATGAAAAACTGTTTTTT.

In this sample, this clonotype turned up a few times. V is TRBV6-2 or TRBV6-3 and J is TRBJ2-5; 11 bases are shared with TRBD2. CDR3 length: 14 amino acids. J lost 11 bases, V lost 4 bases, and 9 bases had no gene match. The germline V gene has CDR1 MNHEY and CDR2 SVGEGT. CDR3 protein: CASSLAGGTNEQYF. In DNA, the CDR3 is TGTGCCAGCAGTTTAGCGGGGGGGACTAATGAGCAGTACTTC.

With respect to this clonotype: A clone one base away is much larger, so this may be a read error. V gene TRBV30 combines with J gene TRBJ2-5, with D unresolved. This CDR3 region has 11 residues. The germline CDR1 and CDR2 sequences are GTSNPN and SVGIG (reference sequence). Deletions cut 3 bases from V and 11 bases from J, with 13 bases between. The CDR3 DNA reads as TGTGCCTGGAGCGGGTACAATGAGCAGTACTTC. Its protein is CAWSGYNEQYF.

The CDR3: CASSLIQATGELFF. The CDR3 nucleotides read TGTGCCAGCAGCCTCATCCAGGCCACCGGGGAGCTGTTTTTT. The V call is TRBV28, the J call TRBJ2-2; D is unresolved. The CDR3 is made up of 14 amino acids. Germline lookup yields CDR1 MDHEN and CDR2 SYDVKM. The ends were cut back, 6 bases at V and 4 bases at J, with 12 bases in the middle.

This clonotype was found many times. The V call is TRBV30, the J call TRBJ2-7, with 10 bases matching TRBD2. The germline V gene has CDR1 GTSNPN and CDR2 SVGIG (reference sequence). Trimming removed 2 bases from V and 6 bases from J; junction bases left unmatched: 7. The CDR3 is made up of 14 amino acids. CDR3 in amino acids: CAWSLSSGGAEQYF. Written as DNA, the CDR3 is TGTGCCTGGAGTCTGTCTAGCGGGGGCGCCGAGCAGTACTTC.

With respect to this clonotype: Its ends do not fully match the called genes, so a read error is possible. The chain combines TRBV5-1 with TRBJ2-6; 10 positions agree with TRBD2. Germline CDR1 SGHRS, CDR2 YFSETQ. CDR3 length: 18 residues. The CDR3: CASSLDPSGGRGASVQTF. In DNA form, the CDR3 reads TGCGCCAGCAGCTTGGACCCTAGCGGGGGCCGTGGGGCCAGCGTCCAGACTTTC.

The chain carries TRBV7-2 and TRBJ2-4; 9 positions agree with TRBD1. V trimming: 5 bases; J trimming: 13 bases; junction bases outside the gene matches: 15. Germline V lookup: CDR1 SGHTA, CDR2 FQGNSA. CDR3 length equals 15 residues. DNA for the CDR3: TGTGCCAGCAGCCCCTGGGGGGGGACAGGGCTCAAGCAGTACTTC. It encodes CASSPWGGTGLKQYF.

Many counts were recorded for this clonotype. The chain links TRBV6-1 to TRBJ1-2; TRBD1 aligns across 8 bases. Germline V lookup: CDR1 MNHNS, CDR2 SASEGT. The ends lost 5 bases at V and 7 bases at J; junction bases unmatched: 6. The CDR3 loop spans 13 amino acids. The CDR3 DNA sequence: TGTGCCAGCAGTCCCGGACAGGGTTTTGGCTACACCTTC. Translated: CASSPGQGFGYTF.

To note about this clonotype: One base away lies a much larger clone, so this may be a sequencing read error. This sequence joins TRBV5-1 and TRBJ2-5; 11 nucleotides match TRBD1. The germline CDR1 and CDR2 sequences are SGHRS and YFSETQ. The CDR3 sequence is 15 residues long. The V gene end was trimmed by 0 bases and the J gene end by 11 bases; junction bases not matched to a gene: 9. The chain's CDR3 is CASSLGDRGMNEQYF. CDR3 coding DNA: TGCGCCAGCAGCTTGGGGGACAGGGGGATGAATGAGCAGTACTTC.